Included here is one TCR beta chain sequence, with context. The antigen is unknown. This specimen belongs to a study of T cell responses to AZD1222 COVID-19 vaccine. The study, taken as a whole, reports: Recipients of AZD1222 seropositive at baseline numbered only 6 or 7.

V was clipped by 4 bases and J by 4 bases; unmatched bases: 9. This CDR3 region has 16 residues. Germline assignment: CDR1 LGHDT and CDR2 YNNKEL (reference sequence). Sequencing used immunoSEQ multiplex PCR; TCRdb keeps in-frame clones, though not all of them. The table includes tens of thousands of clones, about 93% detected once. The material was peripheral blood, obtained 28 days after the second AZD1222 dose. V gene TRBV3-1 (or the pseudogene TRBV3-2) combines with J gene TRBJ1-3; TRBD1 agrees at 8 bases. This TCR derives from an adult who received the AZD1222 COVID-19 vaccine. As DNA, the CDR3 is TGTGCCAGCAGCCCCTTTGGGACAGGTACGGGAAACACCATATATTTT. Its translation is CASSPFGTGTGNTIYF.